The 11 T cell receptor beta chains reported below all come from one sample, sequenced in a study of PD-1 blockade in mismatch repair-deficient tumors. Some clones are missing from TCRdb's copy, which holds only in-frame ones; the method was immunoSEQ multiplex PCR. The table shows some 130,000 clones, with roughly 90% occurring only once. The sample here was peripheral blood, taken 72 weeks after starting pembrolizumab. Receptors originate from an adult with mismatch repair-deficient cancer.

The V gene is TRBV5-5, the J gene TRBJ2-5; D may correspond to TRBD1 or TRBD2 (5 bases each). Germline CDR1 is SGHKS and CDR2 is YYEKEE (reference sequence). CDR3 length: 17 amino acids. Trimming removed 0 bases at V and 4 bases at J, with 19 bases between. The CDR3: CASSLAMRGAVGETQYF. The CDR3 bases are TGTGCCAGCAGCTTGGCCATGAGGGGCGCCGTGGGAGAGACCCAGTACTTC.

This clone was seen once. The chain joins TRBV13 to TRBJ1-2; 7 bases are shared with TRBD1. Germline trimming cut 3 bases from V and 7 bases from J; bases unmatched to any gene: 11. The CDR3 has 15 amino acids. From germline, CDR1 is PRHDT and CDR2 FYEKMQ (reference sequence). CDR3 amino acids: CASSLARGGIFGYTF. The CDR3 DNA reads TGTGCCAGCAGCTTGGCCAGGGGGGGAATTTTTGGCTACACCTTC.

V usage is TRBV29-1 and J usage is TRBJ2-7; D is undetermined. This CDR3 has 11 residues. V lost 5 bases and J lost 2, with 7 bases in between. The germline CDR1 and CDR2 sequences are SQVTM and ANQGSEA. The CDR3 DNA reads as TGCAGCGTTCGGGTAGCCTACGAGCAGTACTTC. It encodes CSVRVAYEQYF.

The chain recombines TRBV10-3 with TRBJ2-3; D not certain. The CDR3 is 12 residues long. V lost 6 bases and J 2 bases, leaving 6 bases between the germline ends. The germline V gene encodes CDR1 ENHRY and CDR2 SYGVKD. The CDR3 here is CAIRADTDTQYF. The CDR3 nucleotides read TGTGCCATCAGGGCTGACACAGATACGCAGTATTTT.

The CDR3 DNA sequence: TGCAGCGCCGCCGGGACACCGAATCCCTACGAGCAGTACTTC. It yields the protein CSAAGTPNPYEQYF. This rearrangement joins TRBV29-1 to TRBJ2-7, with a tentative D call TRBD1 (6 bases). V lost 7 bases and J lost 2, with 18 bases in between. The germline V gene encodes CDR1 SQVTM and CDR2 ANQGSEA. The CDR3 is 14 amino acids.

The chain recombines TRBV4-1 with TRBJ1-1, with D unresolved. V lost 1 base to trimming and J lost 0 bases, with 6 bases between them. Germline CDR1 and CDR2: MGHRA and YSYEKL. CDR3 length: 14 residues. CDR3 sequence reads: CASSQVSMNTEAFF. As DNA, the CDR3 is TGCGCCAGCAGCCAAGTGAGCATGAACACTGAAGCTTTCTTT.

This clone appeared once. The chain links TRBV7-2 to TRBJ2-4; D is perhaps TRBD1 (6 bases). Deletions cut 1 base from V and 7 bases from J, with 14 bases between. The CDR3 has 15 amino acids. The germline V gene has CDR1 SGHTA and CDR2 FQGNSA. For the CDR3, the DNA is TGTGCCAGCAGCTTAGTGCGTGGGGGCTGGAACATTCAGTACTTC. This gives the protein CASSLVRGGWNIQYF.

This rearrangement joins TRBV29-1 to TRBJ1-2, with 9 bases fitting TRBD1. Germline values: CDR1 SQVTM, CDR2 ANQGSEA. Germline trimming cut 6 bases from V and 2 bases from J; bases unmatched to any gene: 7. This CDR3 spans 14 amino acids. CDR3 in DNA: TGCAGCGTCCACAGGACAGGGGCCAACTATGGCTACACCTTC. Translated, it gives CSVHRTGANYGYTF. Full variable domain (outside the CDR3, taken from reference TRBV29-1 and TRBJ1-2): SAVISQKPSRDICQRGTSLTIQCQVDSQVTMMFWYRQQPGQSLTLIATANQGSEATYESGFVIDKFPISRPNLTFSTLTVSNMSPEDSSIYLCSVHRTGANYGYTFGSGTRLTVV.

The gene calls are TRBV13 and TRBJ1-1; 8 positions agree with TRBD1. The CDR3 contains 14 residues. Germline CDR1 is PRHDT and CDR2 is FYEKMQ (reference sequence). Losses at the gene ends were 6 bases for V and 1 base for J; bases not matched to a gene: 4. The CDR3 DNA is TGTGCCAGCAGGGGGACAGGTGGGAACACTGAAGCTTTCTTT. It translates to CASRGTGGNTEAFF.

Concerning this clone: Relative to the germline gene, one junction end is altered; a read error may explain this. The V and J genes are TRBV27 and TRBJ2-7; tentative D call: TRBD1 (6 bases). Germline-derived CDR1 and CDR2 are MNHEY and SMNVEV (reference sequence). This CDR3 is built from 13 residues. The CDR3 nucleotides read TGTGCCAGCAGTTTATCGATGGCCGGGACACCTAACTTC. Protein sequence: CASSLSMAGTPNF.

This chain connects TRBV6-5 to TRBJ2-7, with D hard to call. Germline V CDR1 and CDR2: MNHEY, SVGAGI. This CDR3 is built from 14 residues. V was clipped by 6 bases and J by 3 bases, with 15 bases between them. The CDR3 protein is CASRGSLGGYEQYF. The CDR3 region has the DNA TGTGCCAGCAGAGGTTCCCTGGGTGGCTACGAGCAGTACTTC.